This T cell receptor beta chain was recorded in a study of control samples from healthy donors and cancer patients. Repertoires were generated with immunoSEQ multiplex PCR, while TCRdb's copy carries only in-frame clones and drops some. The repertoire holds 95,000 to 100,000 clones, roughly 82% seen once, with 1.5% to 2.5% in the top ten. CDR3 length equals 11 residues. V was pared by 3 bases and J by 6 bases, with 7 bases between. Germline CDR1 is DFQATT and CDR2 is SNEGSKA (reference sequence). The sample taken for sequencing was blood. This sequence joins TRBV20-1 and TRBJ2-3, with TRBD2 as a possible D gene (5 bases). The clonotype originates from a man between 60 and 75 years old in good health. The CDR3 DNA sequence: TGCAGTGCTAGGAGGGCTGATACGCAGTATTTT. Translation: CSARRADTQYF.